This T cell receptor beta chain was observed in a study of naive and memory T cell subsets. The beta constant-region primer was an equimolar mix of two oligonucleotides covering TRBC1 and TRBC2. Four rounds of PCR amplified the ligated cDNA using nested alpha and beta constant-region primers plus SP2. Ligation attached a single-stranded oligonucleotide with a 12-nucleotide UMI and the SP2 primer to the cDNA 3' end. TCRdb itself ran the UMI-ligation and nested PCR reads through MiXCR, one entry per CDR3 protein. The sample contains more than 120,000 distinct CDR3 sequences, about 20% of which appear only once. The study, taken as a whole, reports: In naive cells, over 85% of TCR sequences were seen only once. Clonotypes here are unpaired alpha or beta chain sequences. RNA-based TCR counts may shift with T cell activation and differentiation. A few larger clonotypes appeared in naive repertoires, especially CD8, possibly memory cells re-expressing CD45RA.

This CDR3 spans 14 amino acids. CDR1 is MGHRA and CDR2 is YSYEKL in the germline V gene. With 0 bases removed from V and 5 bases from J, the gap between germline ends came to 10 bases. In this sample, this clonotype turned up many times. What it recognizes is unknown. Input material: naive CD8+ T cells from blood. This sequence joins TRBV4-1 and TRBJ1-1, with D maybe TRBD1 (6 bases). The TCR sequence derives from a human donor in good health. The CDR3 is CASSQDQGSTEAFF. CDR3 DNA: TGCGCCAGCAGCCAAGATCAGGGGAGTACTGAAGCTTTCTTT.